A single sample gave rise to the 17 T cell receptor beta chains below, sequenced in a study of blood T cell repertoires in COVID-19. The method was immunoSEQ multiplex PCR; TCRdb's version includes in-frame clones alone and lacks a portion of them. The table records a few hundred thousand clones, roughly 87% of them present only once. The material sequenced was PBMCs or T cells enriched from blood (not recorded which). Receptor source: a woman aged 50 to 60 who had recovered from COVID-19.

This clone showed up just a few times. The genes are TRBV19 and TRBJ1-2, with 7 bases identical to TRBD1. J gave up 8 bases and V 7 bases, and 10 bases lay outside the gene matches. Germline V CDR1 and CDR2: LNHDA, SQIVND (reference sequence). This CDR3 is built from 13 residues. This CDR3 reads CASKGAGERGYTF. CDR3 bases: TGTGCCAGTAAGGGGGCGGGCGAGAGGGGCTACACCTTC. Complete variable domain (other parts from reference TRBV19 and TRBJ1-2): DGGITQSPKYLFRKEGQNVTLSCEQNLNHDAMYWYRQDPGQGLRLIYYSQIVNDFQKGDIAEGYSVSREKKESFPLTVTSAQKNPTAFYLCASKGAGERGYTFGSGTRLTVV.

Of note for this clone: The same CDR3 also results from other DNA sequences found in this sample. The chain combines TRBV6-5 with TRBJ1-1; TRBD1 matches at 7 bases. Per the germline V gene, CDR1 is MNHEY and CDR2 is SVGAGI. The CDR3 has 15 residues. With 0 bases clipped from V and 5 bases from J, the junction kept 6 bases outside the gene matches. DNA of the CDR3: TGTGCCAGCAGTTACTCTGGCCAGGGGGTGACTGAAGCTTTCTTT. Amino acids: CASSYSGQGVTEAFF.

The V and J genes are TRBV6-4 and TRBJ1-3, with 9 positions matching TRBD1. V shed 6 bases and J 4 bases; nucleotides not matched to a gene: 10. Germline CDR1 MRHNA, CDR2 SNTAGT. The CDR3 has 16 residues. The CDR3 sequence is CASRGPGQGGGNTIYF. The DNA for the CDR3 is TGTGCCAGCAGGGGGCCGGGACAGGGAGGCGGAAACACCATATATTTT.

V gene TRBV7-2 combines with J gene TRBJ2-5, with D unclear. The CDR3 is 16 residues long. The germline V and J ends were trimmed by 1 base and 2 bases, with 14 bases remaining between them. Germline V gene lookup returns CDR1 SGHTA and CDR2 FQGNSA. The CDR3 DNA reads TGTGCCAGCAGCTTAGGTGTTTCAAGAGGTCAAGAGACCCAGTACTTC. Translating it yields CASSLGVSRGQETQYF.

The chain has TRBV16 and TRBJ1-2, with 8 nucleotides matching TRBD1. Per the germline V gene, CDR1 is KGHSY and CDR2 is FQNENV. The CDR3 runs 13 residues. Unmatched junction bases numbered 0, after V lost 2 bases and J lost 4 bases. This CDR3 is CASSQQGAYGYTF. The CDR3 coding sequence is TGTGCCAGCAGCCAACAGGGGGCCTATGGCTACACCTTC.

J is TRBJ2-5 and V is TRBV9, with D uncertain. In germline, CDR1 is SGDLS, CDR2 YYNGEE. Trimming removed 3 bases at V and 5 bases at J, with 17 bases between. The CDR3 is made up of 15 amino acids. Here the CDR3 DNA reads TGTGCCAGCAGCGCAGACTCCCTAGTGGCGGAGACCCAGTACTTC. Protein product: CASSADSLVAETQYF.

The chain recombines TRBV18 with TRBJ1-3; D call uncertain. The CDR3 runs 17 residues. The germline V gene has CDR1 KGHSH and CDR2 LQKENI. V gave up 5 bases and J gave up 0 bases, with 17 bases separating them. CDR3 loop: CASSSRISGSSGNTIYF. The CDR3 DNA follows: TGTGCCAGCTCATCAAGAATCAGCGGGAGCTCTGGAAACACCATATATTTT.

V usage is TRBV15 and J usage is TRBJ2-7; D possibly corresponds to TRBD1 (5 bases). Trimming removed 2 bases from V and 5 bases from J, with 10 bases in between. The CDR3 extends over 13 amino acids. Germline CDR1 is LNHNV and CDR2 is YYDKDF (reference sequence). In nucleotides, the CDR3 is TGTGCCACCAGCAGACAGGGCGGCGACGAGCAGTACTTC. Its translation: CATSRQGGDEQYF.

The chain combines TRBV3-1 (or the pseudogene TRBV3-2) with TRBJ1-3; D gene unclear. The germline V gene has CDR1 LGHDT and CDR2 YNNKEL (reference sequence). The V and J ends lost 0 bases and 4 bases respectively, with 19 bases between them. The CDR3 loop spans 18 amino acids. The CDR3 nucleotides are TGTGCCAGCAGCCAAGAGGAGGCTACTCCTAGGCACGGAAACACCATATATTTT. This sequence encodes CASSQEEATPRHGNTIYF.

The chain uses TRBV23-1 and TRBJ1-3; possible D gene TRBD1, 6 bases. TRBV23-1 is flagged as an ORF with uncertain function. V was pared by 4 bases and J by 0 bases, with 19 bases between. The CDR3 runs 18 residues. The CDR3 reads CASSLRMGARSSGNTIYF. The CDR3 coding sequence is TGCGCCAGCAGTCTTCGTATGGGGGCCCGAAGCTCTGGAAACACCATATATTTT.

J is TRBJ1-4 and V is TRBV3-1 (or the pseudogene TRBV3-2), with D tentatively TRBD1 (5 bases). In germline, CDR1 is LGHDT, CDR2 YNNKEL (reference sequence). This CDR3 comprises 15 residues. The V gene lost 3 bases and the J gene lost 2 bases, with 10 bases spanning the gap. The CDR3 sequence is CASSQGQATNEKLFF. CDR3 sequence (DNA): TGTGCCAGCAGCCAGGGGCAAGCGACTAATGAAAAACTGTTTTTT.

This clone is a singleton in its sample. CDR3 region: CANPGGSRPTADEQYF. The DNA for the CDR3 is TGTGCCAACCCAGGGGGGAGCCGACCTACAGCGGACGAGCAGTACTTC. The chain uses TRBV6-4 and TRBJ2-7; weak D call: TRBD1 (7 bases). Germline CDR1 is MRHNA and CDR2 is SNTAGT. Trimming stripped 10 bases from V and 5 bases from J, with 27 bases between. The CDR3 has 16 residues.

This clone was detected a few times. The chain recombines TRBV2 with TRBJ1-2, with a tentative D call TRBD1 (5 bases). In germline, CDR1 is SNHLY, CDR2 FYNNEI. The CDR3 is made up of 13 amino acids. The V and J ends lost 7 bases and 6 bases respectively, with 15 bases between them. CDR3 in amino acids: CASTYPGSNGYTF. CDR3 DNA sequence: TGTGCCAGCACATATCCAGGGTCGAATGGCTACACCTTC.

The CDR3, as DNA: TGTGCCAGCGGACAGGGCAGTCAGCCCCAGCATTTT. It yields the protein CASGQGSQPQHF. The chain is built from TRBV10-3 and TRBJ1-5; 8 bases align to TRBD1. The CDR3 contains 12 residues. V was clipped by 10 bases and J by 6 bases; unmatched bases: 5. Germline V lookup: CDR1 ENHRY, CDR2 SYGVKD.

The V call is TRBV9, the J call TRBJ1-1; D ambiguous. The CDR3 has 15 amino acids. The V and J ends lost 4 bases and 4 bases respectively, with 17 bases between them. Germline assignment: CDR1 SGDLS and CDR2 YYNGEE. The CDR3 protein is CASSSEGGPATEAFF. The CDR3 nucleotides are TGTGCCAGCAGCTCAGAGGGTGGGCCCGCCACTGAAGCTTTCTTT.

The V and J genes are TRBV29-1 and TRBJ2-7; D is perhaps TRBD1 (6 bases). Germline CDR1 SQVTM, CDR2 ANQGSEA. The V gene lost 5 bases and the J gene lost 3 bases, with 14 bases spanning the gap. The CDR3 totals 13 residues. CDR3 loop: CSVSTGSYYEQYF. For the CDR3, the DNA is TGCAGCGTTTCAACAGGGAGCTACTACGAGCAGTACTTC.

The V call is TRBV19, the J call TRBJ2-5, with 7 nucleotides matching TRBD2. Germline loops: CDR1 LNHDA, CDR2 SQIVND (reference sequence). This CDR3 has 15 amino acids. The V segment lost 4 bases and the J segment 5 bases; nucleotides outside the gene matches: 10. The CDR3 region is CASSSLQTSRETQYF. CDR3 nucleotides: TGTGCCAGTAGTAGCTTGCAGACTAGCCGGGAGACCCAGTACTTC.